The clone carrying this T cell receptor (beta chain) occurred a few times. V shed 1 base and J shed 1 base, with 11 bases lying between them. Germline V lookup: CDR1 SGHTA, CDR2 FQGNSA. The CDR3 is made up of 16 amino acids. This sample was included in a study of cytotoxic CD8 clonotypes in ibrutinib-treated CLL. Overall study context: IGHV unmutated 17 to 18; relapsed/refractory about a dozen; treatment-naive roughly 15.

Only in-frame clones appear in the TCRdb table, and some are missing; sequencing was by immunoSEQ multiplex PCR. Here the sample spans about 200,000 clones, over 55% being singletons. The chain recombines TRBV7-2 with TRBJ1-5; D is undetermined. The starting material was PBMCs, obtained after 24 months of ibrutinib treatment. This sequence was found in a human donor with chronic lymphocytic leukemia. In DNA, the CDR3 is TGTGCCAGCAGCTTAGGCGCAGGTCAAAGCAATCAGCCCCAGCATTTT. It encodes CASSLGAGQSNQPQHF.